The entry that follows covers one T cell receptor (beta chain) sequence. The data stem from a study of blood T cell repertoires in COVID-19. Across the study: The origin of the acute and convalescent COVID-19 samples was the United States, Italy and Spain. PBMCs, B-cell-depleted T cells, or T cells were the source of the cDNA or gDNA that made up the material.

The junction had 12 bases not matched to a gene; V was cut back by 4 bases and J by 12 bases. In germline, CDR1 is WSHSY, CDR2 SAAADI. The CDR3 sequence is 14 residues long. Per the study methods: Reference gene primers were amplified, and this amplification served to estimate nucleated cell counts. Generated by immunoSEQ multiplex PCR, the TCRdb table keeps only in-frame clones and is missing some. D and trimming were read from the DNA, whereas the V and J calls and clone size are those reported in that table. The table has around 140,000 clones, about 80% seen once. The chain joins TRBV10-2 to TRBJ2-4; 7 bases map to TRBD2. The sequence derives from a man between 65 and 80 years old who had recovered from COVID-19. The specimen sequenced was peripheral blood. CDR3 DNA sequence: TGCGCCAGCAGTGGTCTAGCGGTACCTACGAGTCAGTACTTC. Residues: CASSGLAVPTSQYF.